The clone carrying this T cell receptor (beta chain) was seen once. The antigen remains undetermined. This sample was taken from a study of CD8+ T cells in alopecia areata. Study-wide results and limits: Alphabeta T cells residing in normal skin are also sequenced in scalp samples. The study found higher clonality in lesional than normal scalp, especially in alopecia totalis/universalis. Unlike in mice, where it was clearer, TCR sharing across patients was less clear, possibly HLA-related. Among the 100 top clones, expanded CD8+ clones, like scalp clonality, were significantly decreased by tofacitinib.

Treatment of the sample: oral pan-JAK inhibitor, 5-10 mg twice daily. Reverse transcription of extracted RNA yielded cDNA, which provided the sequencing template. The data were produced by immunoSEQ multiplex PCR, yet TCRdb's version contains in-frame clones alone and is incomplete. There are 250,000 to 350,000 clones in the sample; 50% to 75% occur only once, and about 0.89% lies in the top ten. Germline V gene lookup returns CDR1 SGHAT and CDR2 FQNNGV. This CDR3 spans 16 amino acids. The germline V and J ends were trimmed by 7 bases and 3 bases, with 21 bases remaining between them. This chain uses TRBV11-2 with TRBJ2-5; weak D call: TRBD2 (5 bases). The sequenced sample was CD4+ T cells sorted from blood, obtained around week 52, from a patient treated with tofacitinib. The receptor was isolated from a human donor with alopecia areata. DNA of the CDR3: TGTGCCAGCACCCACCCCGCCGGACTTTGGGAAGAGACCCAGTACTTC. This codes for CASTHPAGLWEETQYF. The complete variable domain, with remaining parts taken from reference TRBV11-2 and TRBJ2-5, reads EAGVAQSPRYKIIEKRQSVAFWCNPISGHATLYWYQQILGQGPKLLIQFQNNGVVDDSQLPKDRFSAERLKGVDSTLKIQPAKLEDSAVYLCASTHPAGLWEETQYFGPGTRLLVL.